The 10 T cell receptor beta chains in this list originate from one sample, sequenced in a study of T cell responses to AZD1222 COVID-19 vaccine. Method: immunoSEQ multiplex PCR; TCRdb's copy keeps in-frame clones and lacks some. The sample includes 100,000 or so clones, roughly nine tenths of them seen just once. The sequencing here drew on peripheral blood, taken on day 0 of AZD1222 vaccination. Receptors were obtained from an adult in good health.

The rearrangement joins TRBV28 to TRBJ1-2; the D is unclear. The CDR3 spans 14 residues. Trimming removed 2 bases from V and 3 bases from J, with 10 bases in between. Germline CDR1 MDHEN, CDR2 SYDVKM. CDR3 in amino acids: CASSLPSSDYGYTF. CDR3 nucleotides: TGTGCCAGCAGTTTACCATCATCGGACTATGGCTACACCTTC.

V is TRBV4-2 and J is TRBJ1-1; D is uncertain. The V end lost 4 bases, the J end lost 3 bases, and 9 bases lay between the germline ends. Per the germline V gene, CDR1 is LGHNA and CDR2 is YNFKEQ. The CDR3 has 13 residues. CDR3 amino acids: CASSRTQDTEAFF. The CDR3 bases are TGTGCCAGCAGCCGGACCCAGGACACTGAAGCTTTCTTT.

The chain joins TRBV3-1 (or the pseudogene TRBV3-2) to TRBJ2-5; perhaps TRBD1 as D (6 bases). Looked up from germline, CDR1 is LGHDT and CDR2 is YNNKEL (reference sequence). Trimming took off 5 bases at V and 2 bases at J, with 9 bases between the two ends. This CDR3 comprises 13 residues. The CDR3 region has the DNA TGTGCCAGCAGCGGGACACCTCAAGAGACCCAGTACTTC. As protein: CASSGTPQETQYF.

This chain connects TRBV5-6 to TRBJ1-4, with a possible D match to TRBD1 (5 bases). The ends were cut back, 5 bases at V and 0 bases at J, with 8 bases in the middle. The CDR3 loop spans 14 amino acids. Germline V CDR1 and CDR2: SGHDT, YYEEEE. The DNA of the CDR3 is TGTGCCAGCAGTGGGGGGACAACTAATGAAAAACTGTTTTTT. As protein: CASSGGTTNEKLFF. Full variable domain (missing parts from reference TRBV5-6 and TRBJ1-4): DAGVTQSPTHLIKTRGQQVTLRCSPKSGHDTVSWYQQALGQGPQFIFQYYEEEERQRGNFPDRFSGHQFPNYSSELNVNALLLGDSALYLCASSGGTTNEKLFFGSGTQLSVL.

This clone appeared a single time. The chain links TRBV9 to TRBJ2-7; D uncertain. Deletions cut 2 bases from V and 0 bases from J, with 6 bases between. This CDR3 is 13 amino acids long. Germline CDR1 reads SGDLS; CDR2 reads YYNGEE. The CDR3 nucleotides are TGTGCCAGCAGCGTGGCGAGCTCCTACGAGCAGTACTTC. Protein product: CASSVASSYEQYF.

V and J are TRBV19 and TRBJ1-1; TRBD1 agrees at 12 bases. Germline V gene sequence: CDR1 LNHDA, CDR2 SQIVND (reference sequence). This CDR3 is built from 18 residues. The ends lost 2 bases at V and 4 bases at J; junction bases unmatched: 11. CDR3 bases: TGTGCCAGTAGTATATCTCCCGGGACAGGGGGCTGGGGCACTGAAGCTTTCTTT. Its translation is CASSISPGTGGWGTEAFF.

The CDR3 sequence: CASYSTDGSGNTIYF. The CDR3 nucleotides are TGTGCCAGCTACAGCACAGATGGCTCTGGAAACACCATATATTTT. This chain uses TRBV28 with TRBJ1-3, with D uncertain. The germline V gene encodes CDR1 MDHEN and CDR2 SYDVKM. This CDR3 is 15 amino acids long. V lost 8 bases and J 0 bases, leaving 14 bases between the germline ends.

J is TRBJ2-1 and V is TRBV3-1 (or the pseudogene TRBV3-2), with D hard to call. Germline CDR1 is LGHDT and CDR2 is YNNKEL (reference sequence). CDR3 length: 16 residues. The V end lost 0 bases, the J end lost 0 bases, and 9 bases lay between the germline ends. CDR3 sequence reads: CASSQDRPSSYNEQFF. CDR3 coding DNA: TGTGCCAGCAGCCAAGATCGGCCCAGCTCCTACAATGAGCAGTTCTTC.

V gene TRBV5-1 combines with J gene TRBJ2-3, with 9 bases aligning to TRBD1. V shed 4 bases, J shed 4 bases, and the junction held 7 bases outside the gene matches. The CDR3 has 15 amino acids. CDR1 and CDR2 (germline): SGHRS, YFSETQ. CDR3 in amino acids: CASSPGTGRPDTQYF. CDR3 DNA sequence: TGCGCCAGCAGCCCCGGGACAGGGAGGCCAGATACGCAGTATTTT.

Comment on this clone: The junction departs from germline at one end; a sequencing error may be responsible. V is TRBV3-1 (or the pseudogene TRBV3-2) and J is TRBJ2-1; D might be TRBD1 or TRBD2, each matching 5 bases. This CDR3 spans 10 amino acids. Germline-derived CDR1 and CDR2 are LGHDT and YNNKEL (reference sequence). Here the CDR3 reads CASSLRDLVF. In nucleotides, the CDR3 is TGTGCCAGCAGCCTCCGGGACCTCGTCTTC.